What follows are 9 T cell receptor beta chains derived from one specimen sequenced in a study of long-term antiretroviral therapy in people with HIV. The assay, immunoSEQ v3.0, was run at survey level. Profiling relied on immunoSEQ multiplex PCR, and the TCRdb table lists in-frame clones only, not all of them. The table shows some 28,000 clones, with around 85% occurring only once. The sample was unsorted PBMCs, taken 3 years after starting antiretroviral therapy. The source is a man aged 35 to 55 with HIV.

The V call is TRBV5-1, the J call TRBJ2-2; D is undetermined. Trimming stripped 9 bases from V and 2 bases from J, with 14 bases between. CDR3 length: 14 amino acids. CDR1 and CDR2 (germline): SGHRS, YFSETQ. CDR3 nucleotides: TGCGCCACCGAACGGACGGGTAACACCGGGGAGCTGTTTTTT. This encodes CATERTGNTGELFF.

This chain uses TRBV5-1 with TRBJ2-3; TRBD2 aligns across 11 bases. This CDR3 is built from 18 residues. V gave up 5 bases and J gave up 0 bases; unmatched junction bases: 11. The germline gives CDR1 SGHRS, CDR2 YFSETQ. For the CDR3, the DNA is TGCGCCAGCAGTCGCGGGACTAGCGGAATAATTAGCACAGATACGCAGTATTTT. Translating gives CASSRGTSGIISTDTQYF.

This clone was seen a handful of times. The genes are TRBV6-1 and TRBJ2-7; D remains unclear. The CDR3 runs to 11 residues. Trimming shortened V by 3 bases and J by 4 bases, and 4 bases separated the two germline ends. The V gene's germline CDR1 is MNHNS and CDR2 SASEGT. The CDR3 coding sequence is TGTGCCAGCAGTGACAGATACGAGCAGTACTTC. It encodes CASSDRYEQYF.

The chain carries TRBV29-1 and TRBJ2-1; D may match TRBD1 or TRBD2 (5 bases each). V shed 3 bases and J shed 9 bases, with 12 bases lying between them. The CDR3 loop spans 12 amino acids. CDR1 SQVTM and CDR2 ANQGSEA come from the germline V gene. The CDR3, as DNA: TGCAGCGTTGACTCGGGGCGTGGTGAGCAGTTCTTC. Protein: CSVDSGRGEQFF.

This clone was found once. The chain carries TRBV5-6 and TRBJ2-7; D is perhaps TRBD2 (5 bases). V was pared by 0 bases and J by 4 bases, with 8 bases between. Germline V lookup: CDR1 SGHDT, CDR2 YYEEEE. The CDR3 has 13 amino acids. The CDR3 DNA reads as TGTGCCAGCAGCTTGGCCGGGATTTACGAGCAGTACTTC. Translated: CASSLAGIYEQYF.

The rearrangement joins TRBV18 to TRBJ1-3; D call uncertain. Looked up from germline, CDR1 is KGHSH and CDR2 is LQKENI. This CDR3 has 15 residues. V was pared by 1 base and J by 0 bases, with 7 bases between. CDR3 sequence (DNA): TGTGCCAGCTCACCACGGCAGGACTCTGGAAACACCATATATTTT. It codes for CASSPRQDSGNTIYF.

The CDR3 DNA is TGTGCCAGCAGCCAAGGGAATTCTGGGGCCAACGTCCTGACTTTC. This translates into CASSQGNSGANVLTF. The chain links TRBV16 to TRBJ2-6, with D uncertain. Trimming took off 2 bases at V and 1 base at J, with 6 bases between the two ends. The CDR3 is made up of 15 amino acids. Germline V gives CDR1 KGHSY, CDR2 FQNENV.

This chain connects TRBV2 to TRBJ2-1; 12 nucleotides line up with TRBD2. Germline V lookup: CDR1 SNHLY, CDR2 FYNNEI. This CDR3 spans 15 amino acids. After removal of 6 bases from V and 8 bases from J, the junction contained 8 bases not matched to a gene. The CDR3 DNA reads TGTGCCAGCAGCGATACTAGCGGGGGGTTCTATGAGCAGTTCTTC. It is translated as CASSDTSGGFYEQFF.

CDR3 in amino acids: CASSWGQGLYEQYF. The CDR3 coding sequence is TGTGCCAGCAGTTGGGGACAGGGGCTCTACGAGCAGTACTTC. The chain links TRBV6-5 to TRBJ2-7; 10 nucleotides align to TRBD1. The ends lost 4 bases at V and 3 bases at J; junction bases unmatched: 3. Germline V gene lookup returns CDR1 MNHEY and CDR2 SVGAGI. The CDR3 spans 14 residues.